This T cell receptor beta chain was captured by sequencing in a study of Graves' ophthalmopathy and Graves' hyperthyroidism. Whole-study results and caveats: Blood contained most expanded thyroid clonotypes exceeding 0.001 frequency. Using 13 signatures, a model distinguished ophthalmopathy from stable hyperthyroidism, reaching about 89% sensitivity and approximately 80% specificity.

Amplification from RNA transcripts yielded the TCR beta CDR3 regions. A first-round RT-PCR used HTBI primers, followed by a second-round multiplex PCR. TCRdb reprocessed the multiplex PCR reads via MiXCR and lists one record per CDR3 protein. The data show more than 1,000,000 distinct CDR3 sequences, roughly 35% seen once. As to this clonotype: Its antigen is still unknown.

Losses at the gene ends were 6 bases for V and 1 base for J; bases not matched to a gene: 5. This CDR3 is 15 amino acids long. The sequence was collected from an adult man with Graves' hyperthyroidism. Sequenced: peripheral blood or thyroid tissue (not recorded which). V gene TRBV12-3 or TRBV12-4 combines with J gene TRBJ2-5, with TRBD2 matching over 10 bases. This chain's CDR3 is CASRGAGGPQETQYF. DNA of the CDR3: TGTGCCAGCAGGGGAGCGGGGGGGCCCCAAGAGACCCAGTACTTC.